A single sample is the source of the 3 T cell receptor beta chains below, sequenced in a study of patients and donors after allogeneic stem cell transplantation. TCRdb redid the calling of the RT-PCR reads with MiXCR, one entry per CDR3 protein. Counted here are some 880,000 distinct CDR3 sequences, around 17% occurring once; the ten biggest clones make up around 6%. Sequenced input: blood, either unsorted or a sorted T cell fraction (not recorded which). The origin of the receptors is a human donor who was either an allogeneic HSCT recipient or a stem cell or donor lymphocyte infusion donor (not recorded which). It is not recorded whose cells these are; they may come from a transplant donor.

This clonotype was detected many times. The chain combines TRBV5-1 with TRBJ2-2, with 7 nucleotides matching TRBD1. Germline lookup yields CDR1 SGHRS and CDR2 YFSETQ. This CDR3 is 16 amino acids long. V was pared by 0 bases and J by 2 bases, with 4 bases of the junction left unmatched. The CDR3 here is CASSLARQGNTGELFF. The CDR3 DNA is TGCGCCAGCAGCTTGGCCAGACAGGGTAACACCGGGGAGCTGTTTTTT.

This clonotype has a handful of counts. The gene calls are TRBV6-5 and TRBJ2-5, with 8 bases lining up with TRBD2. V gave up 0 bases and J gave up 6 bases; unmatched junction bases: 9. CDR1 is MNHEY, CDR2 SVGAGI, per germline. The CDR3 is made up of 16 amino acids. The DNA for the CDR3 is TGTGCCAGCAGTTACTCCTTAAGCGGGAGTGTACAGACCCAGTACTTC. It is translated as CASSYSLSGSVQTQYF.

This clonotype came up a few times. The chain joins TRBV4-3 to TRBJ1-2; D is uncertain. CDR1 and CDR2 (germline): LGHNA, YSLEER. This CDR3 is 13 amino acids long. V lost 0 bases to trimming and J lost 5 bases, with 7 bases between them. The CDR3 DNA reads TGCGCCAGCAGCCAAGAGAACAGTTATGGCTACACCTTC. It encodes CASSQENSYGYTF.